The 31 T cell receptor beta chains listed next were all sequenced from one sample in a study of blood T cell repertoires in COVID-19. Data came from immunoSEQ multiplex PCR; TCRdb stores just in-frame clones and leaves some out. The repertoire holds under 300,000 clones, about 88% seen once, with under 2.5% in the top ten. The source material was peripheral blood. All receptors derive from a woman aged 40 to 50 who had recovered from COVID-19.

V is TRBV7-9 and J is TRBJ2-1; 12 nucleotides align to TRBD1. Trimming took 3 bases from V and 7 from J; bases not matched to a gene: 4. The CDR3 loop spans 15 amino acids. Germline CDR1 is SEHNR and CDR2 is FQNEAQ (reference sequence). CDR3 in DNA: TGTGCCAGCAGCTTCGGGACAGGGGGCCGAAATGAGCAGTTCTTC. Translated, it gives CASSFGTGGRNEQFF.

This chain connects TRBV28 to TRBJ1-5, with a tentative D call TRBD1 (5 bases). Germline CDR1 is MDHEN and CDR2 is SYDVKM. The CDR3 covers 15 residues. The V end was cut by 3 bases, the J end by 2 bases, with 11 bases between. The CDR3 reads CASSFAGIGNQPQHF. CDR3 bases: TGTGCCAGCAGTTTCGCAGGGATCGGCAATCAGCCCCAGCATTTT. The whole variable domain, remainder taken from reference TRBV28 and TRBJ1-5, is DVKVTQSSRYLVKRTGEKVFLECVQDMDHENMFWYRQDPGLGLRLIYFSYDVKMKEKGDIPEGYSVSREKKERFSLILESASTNQTSMYLCASSFAGIGNQPQHFGDGTRLSIL.

In its sample, this clone was seen once. This chain uses TRBV10-3 with TRBJ2-5, with TRBD2 matching over 10 bases. Germline V gives CDR1 ENHRY, CDR2 SYGVKD. The CDR3 length is 16 residues. Trimming removed 7 bases from V and 5 bases from J; junction bases left unmatched: 13. CDR3 DNA sequence: TGTGCCATCAAAGCCGCTAGCGGGGGCCCGGGGGAGACCCAGTACTTC. Amino acids: CAIKAASGGPGETQYF.

The genes are TRBV4-2 and TRBJ2-3; 13 nucleotides align to TRBD2. The CDR3 sequence is 18 residues long. Unmatched junction bases numbered 5, after V lost 0 bases and J lost 2 bases. The germline gives CDR1 LGHNA, CDR2 YNFKEQ. The CDR3 region is CASSQDDGTSGATDTQYF. For the CDR3, the DNA is TGTGCCAGCAGCCAAGATGATGGGACTAGCGGGGCCACAGATACGCAGTATTTT.

V and J are TRBV11-2 and TRBJ1-1; 7 nucleotides line up with TRBD1. The V and J ends lost 1 base and 5 bases, in that order; junction bases with no gene match: 4. CDR1 SGHAT and CDR2 FQNNGV come from the germline V gene. The CDR3 runs to 14 residues. CDR3 protein: CASSLASDRTEAFF. Written as DNA, the CDR3 is TGTGCCAGCAGCTTAGCCTCGGACAGGACTGAAGCTTTCTTT.

This clone was recorded once. The chain has TRBV5-1 and TRBJ2-7, with 8 bases identical to TRBD1. The CDR3 contains 14 residues. V lost 4 bases, J lost 6 bases, and 9 bases stayed unmatched. Germline V lookup: CDR1 SGHRS, CDR2 YFSETQ. CDR3 in amino acids: CASSADRGPSEQYF. The CDR3 DNA follows: TGCGCCAGCAGCGCCGACAGGGGACCTAGCGAGCAGTACTTC.

The chain carries TRBV10-3 and TRBJ2-5; 13 bases are shared with TRBD2. Losses at the gene ends were 10 bases for V and 5 bases for J; bases not matched to a gene: 7. Germline V gene sequence: CDR1 ENHRY, CDR2 SYGVKD. The CDR3 has 14 amino acids. Here the CDR3 DNA reads TGTGCCACCAGACTAGCGGGGGGCTCGGAGACCCAGTACTTC. Translating gives CATRLAGGSETQYF.

The chain couples TRBV3-1 (or the pseudogene TRBV3-2) to TRBJ2-2; 16 nucleotides match TRBD2. Unmatched junction bases numbered 9, after V lost 4 bases and J lost 7 bases. The CDR3 totals 18 residues. Germline V lookup: CDR1 LGHDT, CDR2 YNNKEL (reference sequence). The CDR3 DNA is TGTGCCAGCAGCCCGGGACTAGCGGGAGGGCCAAGGGTCGGGGAGCTGTTTTTT. This codes for CASSPGLAGGPRVGELFF.

The rearrangement joins TRBV25-1 to TRBJ1-5; weak D call: TRBD1 (5 bases). From germline, CDR1 is MGHDK and CDR2 SYGVNS. The CDR3 is 14 amino acids. The ends were cut back, 6 bases at V and 3 bases at J, with 12 bases in the middle. The CDR3 DNA reads TGTGCCAGCAGCCACACAGGAAACAATCAGCCCCAGCATTTT. Translated, it gives CASSHTGNNQPQHF.

This sequence joins TRBV18 and TRBJ2-7, with 15 bases that match TRBD2. J was trimmed by 2 bases and V by 4 bases; bases with no gene match: 6. The CDR3 has 17 residues. Germline CDR1 KGHSH, CDR2 LQKENI. The CDR3 DNA reads as TGTGCCAGCTCACTCGGGACTAGCGGGAGGCAACCCTACGAGCAGTACTTC. Protein: CASSLGTSGRQPYEQYF.

The chain couples TRBV18 to TRBJ2-7, with TRBD2 matching over 7 bases. The CDR3 covers 14 residues. Germline V gives CDR1 KGHSH, CDR2 LQKENI. The J segment lost 5 bases and the V segment lost 3 bases, leaving 7 bases of the junction unmatched. CDR3 sequence: CASSPSGLYDEQYF. The CDR3 region has the DNA TGTGCCAGCTCACCCTCGGGACTATACGACGAGCAGTACTTC.

The rearrangement uses TRBV5-1 and TRBJ2-1; TRBD2 matches at 12 bases. Germline V lookup: CDR1 SGHRS, CDR2 YFSETQ. The CDR3 runs 15 residues. Germline trimming cut 0 bases from V and 10 bases from J; bases unmatched to any gene: 5. The chain's CDR3 is CASSLVSSGGAEQFF. The DNA of the CDR3 is TGCGCCAGCAGCTTGGTGTCTAGCGGGGGGGCCGAGCAGTTCTTC.

This sequence joins TRBV7-2 and TRBJ2-7; a weak D match, TRBD2 (5 bases). From germline, CDR1 is SGHTA and CDR2 FQGNSA. The CDR3 totals 14 residues. V was shortened by 5 bases and J by 3 bases, with 14 bases between the two germline ends. CDR3 nucleotide sequence: TGTGCCAGCAGCGCTAACCGGGATTACTACGAGCAGTACTTC. It specifies CASSANRDYYEQYF.

This sequence joins TRBV18 and TRBJ1-2; 11 bases are a match to TRBD1. The CDR3 totals 14 residues. The V gene end was trimmed by 6 bases and the J gene end by 4 bases; junction bases not matched to a gene: 4. Germline CDR1 and CDR2: KGHSH and LQKENI. In nucleotides, the CDR3 is TGTGCCAGCTCCCAGGGGACAGGGGGCTATGGCTACACCTTC. Its translation: CASSQGTGGYGYTF.

The chain is built from TRBV3-1 (or the pseudogene TRBV3-2) and TRBJ2-1, with 9 bases aligning to TRBD1. The ends lost 1 base at V and 9 bases at J; junction bases unmatched: 4. The germline gives CDR1 LGHDT, CDR2 YNNKEL (reference sequence). The CDR3 is made up of 14 amino acids. The CDR3 nucleotides read TGTGCCAGCAGCCAAGGGGACAGGGCCGCTGAGCAGTTCTTC. Translating it yields CASSQGDRAAEQFF.

This chain joins TRBV6-1 and TRBJ2-7; 7 positions agree with TRBD2. CDR3 length equals 14 residues. Germline CDR1 reads MNHNS; CDR2 reads SASEGT. Losses at the gene ends were 1 base for V and 3 bases for J; bases not matched to a gene: 3. The CDR3 protein is CASSEGGLLYEQYF. Here the CDR3 DNA reads TGTGCCAGCAGTGAAGGGGGACTACTCTACGAGCAGTACTTC.

V usage is TRBV7-9 and J usage is TRBJ2-7; 14 bases are shared with TRBD2. Germline V gene lookup returns CDR1 SEHNR and CDR2 FQNEAQ (reference sequence). The CDR3 extends over 16 amino acids. The trim removed 6 bases at V and 4 bases at J, leaving 8 bases unmatched. The CDR3 DNA reads TGTGCCAGCAGAGGGGGACTAGCGGGAGCGTCGTACGAGCAGTACTTC. Translated, it gives CASRGGLAGASYEQYF.

The chain links TRBV19 to TRBJ2-2; 11 nucleotides match TRBD2. Trimming took 5 bases from V and 6 from J; bases not matched to a gene: 11. Germline CDR1 reads LNHDA; CDR2 reads SQIVND (reference sequence). The CDR3 runs 17 residues. CDR3 DNA: TGTGCCAGTAGTCCCTCTCGACTAGCGGGGACCCCCGGGGAGCTGTTTTTT. It encodes CASSPSRLAGTPGELFF.

The V call is TRBV6-5, the J call TRBJ1-3; 7 positions match TRBD1. The V segment lost 6 bases and the J segment 4 bases; nucleotides outside the gene matches: 0. The CDR3 spans 12 residues. Germline CDR1 MNHEY, CDR2 SVGAGI. The CDR3 sequence is CASRGQGNTIYF. The CDR3 DNA follows: TGTGCCAGCAGGGGACAGGGAAACACCATATATTTT.

The chain recombines TRBV15 with TRBJ2-7; 9 bases are shared with TRBD1. This CDR3 comprises 14 residues. Germline V gives CDR1 LNHNV, CDR2 YYDKDF (reference sequence). V was clipped by 3 bases and J by 4 bases; unmatched bases: 4. The CDR3 spells CATSSRDRVYEQYF. The CDR3 DNA sequence: TGTGCCACCAGCAGCCGGGACAGGGTATACGAGCAGTACTTC.

This clone was seen once. The chain is built from TRBV4-3 and TRBJ2-3, with a possible D match to TRBD1 (5 bases). In germline, CDR1 is LGHNA, CDR2 YSLEER. This CDR3 comprises 15 residues. Trimming pared 0 bases from V and 4 bases from J, leaving 11 bases between. CDR3 residues: CASSQDTGSPDTQYF. DNA for the CDR3: TGCGCCAGCAGCCAAGATACAGGTTCCCCAGATACGCAGTATTTT.

This chain uses TRBV30 with TRBJ2-1, with D perhaps TRBD2 (6 bases). The CDR3 loop spans 12 amino acids. Germline assignment: CDR1 GTSNPN and CDR2 SVGIG (reference sequence). The ends were cut back, 5 bases at V and 5 bases at J, with 10 bases in the middle. CDR3 region: CAWGTGDNEQFF. The CDR3 DNA reads as TGTGCCTGGGGGACTGGAGACAATGAGCAGTTCTTC.

CDR3 sequence (DNA): TGTGCCAGCAGCGTAGTTCCCTACCCGCTAGCGGGAAACTACGAGCAGTACTTC. It codes for CASSVVPYPLAGNYEQYF. The chain carries TRBV9 and TRBJ2-7; 9 bases are a match to TRBD2. V dropped 0 bases and J dropped 3; count of bases not matched to a gene: 13. The germline gives CDR1 SGDLS, CDR2 YYNGEE. CDR3 length: 18 residues.

This chain links TRBV18 with TRBJ2-7, with a possible D match to TRBD2 (5 bases). This CDR3 is 13 amino acids long. CDR1 is KGHSH, CDR2 LQKENI, per germline. The V gene lost 5 bases and the J gene lost 1 base, with 9 bases spanning the gap. The chain's CDR3 is CASSSGSSYEQYF. The CDR3 DNA reads TGTGCCAGCTCATCGGGGTCTTCCTACGAGCAGTACTTC.

J is TRBJ2-1 and V is TRBV4-2, with 10 bases identical to TRBD2. The CDR3 extends over 16 amino acids. Germline values: CDR1 LGHNA, CDR2 YNFKEQ. V lost 0 bases and J lost 6; bases outside the gene matches: 5. The CDR3 DNA reads TGTGCCAGCAGCCAAGACGGAGCGGGAGGGCCCAATGAGCAGTTCTTC. Translated, it gives CASSQDGAGGPNEQFF.

This chain links TRBV19 with TRBJ2-1; TRBD1 matches at 9 bases. V lost 5 bases and J lost 8; bases outside the gene matches: 22. Germline V lookup: CDR1 LNHDA, CDR2 SQIVND (reference sequence). CDR3 length equals 19 residues. The CDR3 nucleotides are TGTGCCAGTAGTCCCCACAGGGGGCCCTCTAAGACCGGGAACTATGAGCAGTTCTTC. Translated: CASSPHRGPSKTGNYEQFF.

V gene TRBV4-1 combines with J gene TRBJ2-1; 9 bases are a match to TRBD2. Germline V CDR1 and CDR2: MGHRA, YSYEKL. The V and J ends lost 0 bases and 6 bases, in that order; junction bases with no gene match: 9. This CDR3 contains 17 residues. This CDR3 is CASSQDYAAGGGNEQFF. As DNA, the CDR3 is TGCGCCAGCAGCCAAGATTATGCAGCGGGAGGTGGCAATGAGCAGTTCTTC.

This clone has only one observation. V is TRBV18 and J is TRBJ2-1, with 7 bases identical to TRBD1. Per germline, CDR1 KGHSH and CDR2 LQKENI. V dropped 0 bases and J dropped 5; count of bases not matched to a gene: 1. The CDR3 sequence is 14 residues long. CDR3 coding DNA: TGTGCCAGCTCACCACCTGACAGGGACAATGAGCAGTTCTTC. Amino acid sequence: CASSPPDRDNEQFF.

The rearrangement joins TRBV7-9 to TRBJ2-2, with D possibly being TRBD2 (5 bases). From germline, CDR1 is SEHNR and CDR2 FQNEAQ (reference sequence). This CDR3 is 14 amino acids long. Trimming removed 8 bases at V and 6 bases at J, with 16 bases between. The CDR3 nucleotides read TGTGCCAGCGAACTCCTCGGACTTGCCGGGGAGCTGTTTTTT. Its protein is CASELLGLAGELFF.

The rearrangement joins TRBV10-3 to TRBJ1-2, with D hard to call. The germline V gene encodes CDR1 ENHRY and CDR2 SYGVKD. V lost 2 bases, J lost 8 bases, and 9 bases lay in between. This CDR3 is 12 amino acids long. CDR3 protein: CAISEEVGGYTF. For the CDR3, the DNA is TGTGCCATCAGTGAGGAGGTTGGGGGCTACACCTTC.

This chain joins TRBV5-5 and TRBJ1-2; 11 bases map to TRBD1. The ends lost 4 bases at V and 5 bases at J; junction bases unmatched: 4. Germline CDR1 reads SGHKS; CDR2 reads YYEKEE (reference sequence). The CDR3 length is 14 residues. In DNA, the CDR3 is TGTGCCAGCAGCGCGGGGACAGGGGGTTATGGCTACACCTTC. As protein: CASSAGTGGYGYTF.